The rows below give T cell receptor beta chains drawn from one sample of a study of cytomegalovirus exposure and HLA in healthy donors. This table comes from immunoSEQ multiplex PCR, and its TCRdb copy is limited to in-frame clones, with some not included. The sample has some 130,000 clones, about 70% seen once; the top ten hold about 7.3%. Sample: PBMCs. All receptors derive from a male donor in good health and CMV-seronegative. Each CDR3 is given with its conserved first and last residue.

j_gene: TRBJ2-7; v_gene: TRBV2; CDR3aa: CASSGRLKNLDEQYF
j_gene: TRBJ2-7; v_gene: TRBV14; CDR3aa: CASSQETSGGTKFYEQYF
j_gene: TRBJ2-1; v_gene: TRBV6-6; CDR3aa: CASSSGGSSYNEQFF
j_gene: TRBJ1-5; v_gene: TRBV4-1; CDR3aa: CASSLTDSNQPQHF
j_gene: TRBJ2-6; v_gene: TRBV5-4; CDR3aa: CASSREGALGANVLTF
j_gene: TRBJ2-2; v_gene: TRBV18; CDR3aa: CASSPRSGELFF
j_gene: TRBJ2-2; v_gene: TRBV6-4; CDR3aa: CAGPTLPGTGPSGELFF
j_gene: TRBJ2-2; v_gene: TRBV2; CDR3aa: CASMGEGAGELFF
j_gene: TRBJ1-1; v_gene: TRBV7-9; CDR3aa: CASSLGMGADTEAFF
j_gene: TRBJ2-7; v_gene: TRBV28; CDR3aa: CASSVTNRGLTYEQYF
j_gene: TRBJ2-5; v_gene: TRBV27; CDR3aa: CASRDLSQKTQYF
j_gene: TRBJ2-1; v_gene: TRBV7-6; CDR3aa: CASSLRDYSLNEQFF
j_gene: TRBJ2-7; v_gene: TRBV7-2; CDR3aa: CASSLGTLRTSGTDEQYF
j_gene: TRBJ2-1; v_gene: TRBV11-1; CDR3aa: CASNLSPGVESEQFF
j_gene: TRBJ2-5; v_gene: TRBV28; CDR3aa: CASSLSSGRQETQYF
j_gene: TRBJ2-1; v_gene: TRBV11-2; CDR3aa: CASSLGQYLNEQFF
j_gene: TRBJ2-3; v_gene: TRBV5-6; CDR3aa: CASSSQKETQYF
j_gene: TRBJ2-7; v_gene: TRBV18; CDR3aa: CASSPPGQGTSEQYF
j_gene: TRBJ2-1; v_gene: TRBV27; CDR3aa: CASSLVPDPRFDEQFF
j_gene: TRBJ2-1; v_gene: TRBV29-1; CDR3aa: CSVSRVLGQNEQFF
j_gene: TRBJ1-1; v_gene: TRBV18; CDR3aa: CASSPRTGGGLNTEAFF
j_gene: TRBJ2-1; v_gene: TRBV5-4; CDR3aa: CASRYESGGPSREQFF
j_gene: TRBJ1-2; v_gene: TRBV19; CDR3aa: CASDPGQVNYGYTF
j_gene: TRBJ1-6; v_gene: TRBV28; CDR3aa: CASSLWTGRSNSPLHF
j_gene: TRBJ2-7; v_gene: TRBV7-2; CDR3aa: CASSRSRESVSYEQYF
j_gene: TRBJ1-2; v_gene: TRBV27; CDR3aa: CASSLTGPNYGYTF
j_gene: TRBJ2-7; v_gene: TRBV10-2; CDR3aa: CASIQQGVRGEQYF
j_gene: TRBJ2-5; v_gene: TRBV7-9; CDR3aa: CASSSGGLGAQYF
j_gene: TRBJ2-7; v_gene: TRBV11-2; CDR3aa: CASSKLAGGNLAYYEQYF
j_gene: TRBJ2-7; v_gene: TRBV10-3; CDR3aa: CAISGTGAHEQYF
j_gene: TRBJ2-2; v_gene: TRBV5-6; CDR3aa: CASSPGSRGNTGELFF
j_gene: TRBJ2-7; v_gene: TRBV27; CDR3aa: CASSPSLDRGLRGQYF